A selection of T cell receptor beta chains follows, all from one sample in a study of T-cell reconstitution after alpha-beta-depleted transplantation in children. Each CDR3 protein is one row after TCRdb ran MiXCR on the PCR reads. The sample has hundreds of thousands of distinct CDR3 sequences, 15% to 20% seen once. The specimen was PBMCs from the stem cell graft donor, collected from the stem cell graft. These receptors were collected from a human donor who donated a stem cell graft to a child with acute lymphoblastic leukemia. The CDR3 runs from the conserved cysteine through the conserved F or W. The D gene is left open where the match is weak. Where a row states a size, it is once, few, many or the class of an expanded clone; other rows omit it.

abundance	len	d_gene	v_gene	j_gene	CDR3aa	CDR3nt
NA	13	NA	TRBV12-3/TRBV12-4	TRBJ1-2	CASSFPANYGYTF	TGTGCCAGCAGTTTTCCCGCTAACTATGGCTACACCTTC
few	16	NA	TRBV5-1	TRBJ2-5	CASSLVVWGPERTQYF	TGCGCCAGCAGCTTGGTTGTCTGGGGGCCGGAACGGACCCAGTACTTC
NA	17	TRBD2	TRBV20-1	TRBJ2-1	CSARETTSGSLYNEQFF	TGCAGTGCTAGAGAAACAACTAGCGGGAGCTTATACAATGAGCAGTTCTTC
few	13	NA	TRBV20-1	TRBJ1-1	CSARDRGYTEAFF	TGCAGTGCTAGAGATCGGGGATACACTGAAGCTTTCTTT
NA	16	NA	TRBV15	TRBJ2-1	CATSRDKGQGGHEQFF	TGTGCCACCAGCAGAGATAAAGGGCAGGGAGGCCATGAGCAGTTCTTC
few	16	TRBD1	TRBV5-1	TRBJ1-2	CASSHASGTETYGYTF	TGCGCCAGCAGCCACGCCTCCGGGACAGAGACCTATGGCTACACCTTC
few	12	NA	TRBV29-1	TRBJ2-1	CSSGGSYNEQFF	TGCAGCTCTGGGGGGTCTTACAATGAGCAGTTCTTC
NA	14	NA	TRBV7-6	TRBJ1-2	CASSPTETSYGYTF	TGTGCCAGCAGCCCGACGGAAACTTCTTATGGCTACACCTTC
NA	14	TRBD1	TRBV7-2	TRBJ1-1	CASSLDPGQGVTFF	TGTGCCAGCAGCCTTGACCCGGGACAGGGTGTAACTTTCTTT
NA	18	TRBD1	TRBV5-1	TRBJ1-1	CASSLRQQTTGVNTEAFF	TGCGCCAGCAGCTTGAGGCAGCAAACGACAGGGGTTAACACTGAAGCTTTCTTT
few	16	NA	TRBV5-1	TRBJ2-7	CASSLGFVDYSYEQYF	TGCGCCAGCAGCTTGGGCTTCGTGGACTATTCCTACGAGCAGTACTTC
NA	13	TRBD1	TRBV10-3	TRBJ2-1	CANGQGSTDEQFF	TGTGCCAATGGACAGGGGTCGACGGATGAGCAGTTCTTC
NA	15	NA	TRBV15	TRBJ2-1	CATSSQRGSYNEQFF	TGTGCCACCAGTTCCCAGCGAGGCTCCTACAATGAGCAGTTCTTC
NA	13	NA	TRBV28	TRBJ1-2	CASSVRGSYGYTF	TGTGCCAGCAGTGTCAGGGGTTCCTATGGCTACACCTTC
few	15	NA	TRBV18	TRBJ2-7	CASSPGTGKAYEQYF	TGTGCCAGCTCACCGGGAACAGGGAAGGCCTACGAGCAGTACTTC
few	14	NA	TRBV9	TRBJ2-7	CASSVLVTSYEQYF	TGTGCCAGCAGCGTTTTAGTAACCTCCTACGAGCAGTACTTC
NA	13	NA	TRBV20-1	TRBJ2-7	CSASPEVLYEQYF	TGCAGTGCTAGCCCGGAGGTACTTTACGAGCAGTACTTC
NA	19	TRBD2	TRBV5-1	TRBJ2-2	CASSLQASGRSGNTGELFF	TGCGCCAGCAGCTTGCAGGCTAGCGGGAGATCGGGTAACACCGGGGAGCTGTTTTTT
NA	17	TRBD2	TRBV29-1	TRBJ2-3	CSVEVDEAGGTTDTQYF	TGCAGCGTTGAAGTAGATGAGGCGGGGGGGACAACAGATACGCAGTATTTT
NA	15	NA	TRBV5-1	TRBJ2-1	CASSPRRVLNNEQFF	TGCGCCAGCAGCCCCCGGCGGGTCCTTAACAATGAGCAGTTCTTC
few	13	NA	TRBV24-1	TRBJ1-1	CATRGGARTEAFF	TGTGCCACCCGAGGGGGGGCAAGAACTGAAGCTTTCTTT
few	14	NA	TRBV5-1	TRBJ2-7	CASSSGTTSYEQYF	TGCGCCAGCTCTTCCGGGACGACCTCCTACGAGCAGTACTTC
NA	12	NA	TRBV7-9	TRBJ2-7	CASSLPTGEQYF	TGTGCCAGCAGCTTACCTACGGGCGAGCAGTACTTC
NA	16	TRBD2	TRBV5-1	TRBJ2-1	CASSRGSSGPYNEQFF	TGCGCCAGCAGCCGCGGGAGCTCAGGACCTTACAATGAGCAGTTCTTC
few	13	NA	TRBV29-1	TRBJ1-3	CSVEEAGGNTIYF	TGCAGCGTTGAAGAGGCAGGTGGAAACACCATATATTTT
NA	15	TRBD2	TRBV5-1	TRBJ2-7	CASSPPGLASYEQYF	TGCGCCAGCAGCCCTCCGGGACTAGCGAGCTACGAGCAGTACTTC
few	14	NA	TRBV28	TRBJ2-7	CASSLRGEGDEQYF	TGTGCCAGCAGCCTCAGGGGGGAGGGGGACGAGCAGTACTTC
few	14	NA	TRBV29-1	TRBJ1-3	CSVQTSPTGNTIYF	TGCAGCGTCCAGACTTCGCCCACTGGAAACACCATATATTTT
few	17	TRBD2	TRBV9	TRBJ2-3	CASSVEGTSRSTDTQYF	TGTGCCAGCAGCGTAGAAGGGACTAGCCGAAGCACAGATACGCAGTATTTT
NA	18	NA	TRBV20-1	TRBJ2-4	CSAREPQGPNLAKNIQYF	TGCAGTGCTAGGGAGCCACAGGGACCCAACCTAGCCAAAAACATTCAGTACTTC
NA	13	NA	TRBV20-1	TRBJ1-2	CSATPRLAYGYTF	TGCAGTGCCACCCCCAGGTTGGCCTATGGCTACACCTTC
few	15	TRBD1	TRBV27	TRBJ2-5	CASSYLGTAQETQYF	TGTGCCAGCAGTTACCTGGGGACAGCCCAAGAGACCCAGTACTTC
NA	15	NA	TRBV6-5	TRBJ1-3	CASSYRRSSGNTIYF	TGTGCCAGCAGTTATCGAAGGAGCTCTGGAAACACCATATATTTT
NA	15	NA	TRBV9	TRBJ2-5	CASRPQGGTQETQYF	TGTGCCAGCCGACCACAGGGAGGGACCCAAGAGACCCAGTACTTC
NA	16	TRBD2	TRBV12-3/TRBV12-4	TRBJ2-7	CASSFVGLAGVHEQYF	TGTGCCAGCAGCTTTGTCGGACTAGCGGGAGTGCACGAGCAGTACTTC
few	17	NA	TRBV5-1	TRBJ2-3	CASSWGLQGSGTDTQYF	TGCGCCAGCAGCTGGGGATTACAGGGAAGTGGCACAGATACGCAGTATTTT
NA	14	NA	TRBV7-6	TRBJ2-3	CASSHALVTDTQYF	TGTGCCAGCAGCCACGCACTCGTAACAGATACGCAGTATTTT
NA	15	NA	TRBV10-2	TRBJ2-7	CASRPSTVSNYEQYF	TGCGCCAGCAGACCCTCGACAGTCTCCAACTACGAGCAGTACTTC
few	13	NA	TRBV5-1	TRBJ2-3	CASSLGPGDTQYF	TGCGCCAGCAGCTTGGGGCCAGGCGATACGCAGTATTTT
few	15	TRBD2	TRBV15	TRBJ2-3	CATSRAAGYVDTQYF	TGTGCCACCAGCAGAGCAGCGGGGTATGTGGATACGCAGTATTTT
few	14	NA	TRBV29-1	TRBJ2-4	CSVVPIGTENIQYF	TGCAGCGTTGTTCCTATCGGGACGGAAAACATTCAGTACTTC
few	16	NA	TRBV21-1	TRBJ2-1	CASSKVGSGTQNEQFF	NA
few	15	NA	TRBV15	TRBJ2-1	CATSRDGEGAEEQFF	TGTGCCACCAGCAGAGATGGGGAGGGGGCGGAGGAGCAGTTCTTC
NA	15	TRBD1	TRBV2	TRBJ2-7	CASSEPWDSNYEQYF	TGTGCCAGCAGTGAACCTTGGGACAGTAATTACGAGCAGTACTTC
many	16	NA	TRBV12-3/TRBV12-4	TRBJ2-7	CASSAGLTVPSYEQYF	TGTGCCAGCAGCGCTGGGTTGACAGTACCGTCCTACGAGCAGTACTTC
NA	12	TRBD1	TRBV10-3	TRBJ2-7	CAISEHDRALDF	TGTGCCATCAGTGAGCACGACAGGGCATTAGACTTC
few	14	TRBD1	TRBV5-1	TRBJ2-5	CASTPGTGPETQYF	TGCGCCAGCACACCCGGGACAGGTCCCGAGACCCAGTACTTC
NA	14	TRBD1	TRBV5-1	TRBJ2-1	CASRKGAGYNEQFF	TGCGCCTCTAGGAAGGGGGCTGGCTACAATGAGCAGTTCTTC
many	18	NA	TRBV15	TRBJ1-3	CATSRAPGASSSGNTIYF	TGTGCCACCAGCAGAGCCCCGGGGGCCTCCAGCTCTGGAAACACCATATATTTT
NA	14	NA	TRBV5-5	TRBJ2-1	CASSLSKGYNEQFF	TGTGCCAGCAGCTTGAGTAAGGGCTACAATGAGCAGTTCTTC
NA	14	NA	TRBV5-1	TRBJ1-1	CASNEPGRDTEAFF	TGCGCCAGCAACGAACCCGGTAGGGACACTGAAGCTTTCTTT
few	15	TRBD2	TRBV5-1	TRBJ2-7	CASSSRGDATYEQYF	TGCGCCAGCAGCTCCCGGGGGGACGCTACCTACGAGCAGTACTTC